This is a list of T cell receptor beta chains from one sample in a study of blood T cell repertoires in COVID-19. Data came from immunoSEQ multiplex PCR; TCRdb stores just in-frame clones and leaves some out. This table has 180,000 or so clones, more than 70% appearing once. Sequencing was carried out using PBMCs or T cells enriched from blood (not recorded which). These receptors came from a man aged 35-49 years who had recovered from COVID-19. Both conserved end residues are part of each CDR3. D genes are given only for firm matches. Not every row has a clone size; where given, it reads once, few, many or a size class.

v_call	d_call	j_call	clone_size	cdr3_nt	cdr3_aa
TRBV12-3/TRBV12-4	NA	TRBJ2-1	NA	TGTGCCAGCAGTTTAGATAACGGGACTCAGTTCTTC	CASSLDNGTQFF
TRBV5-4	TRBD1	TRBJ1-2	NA	TGTGCCAGCAGCCGCATATCGACAGGGAACTATGGCTACACCTTC	CASSRISTGNYGYTF
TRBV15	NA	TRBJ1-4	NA	TGTGCCACCAGCAGAGATCTTGCCAGTAATGAAAAACTGTTTTTT	CATSRDLASNEKLFF
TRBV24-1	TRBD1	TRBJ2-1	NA	TGTGCCACCAGTGGAGACAGGGGCACCTACAATGAGCAGTTCTTC	CATSGDRGTYNEQFF
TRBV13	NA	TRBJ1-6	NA	TGTGCCAGCAGCTTCTCAGGGATCATTCCAGGCGGGGGGCCCCTCCACTTT	CASSFSGIIPGGGPLHF
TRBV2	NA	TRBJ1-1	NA	TGTGCCAGCAGCGGCGACAGGACGGAAGCTTTCTTT	CASSGDRTEAFF
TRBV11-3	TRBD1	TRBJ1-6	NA	TGTGCCAGCAGCCCGGGGACAGGCTATAATTCACCCCTCCACTTT	CASSPGTGYNSPLHF
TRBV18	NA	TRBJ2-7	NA	TGTGCCAGCTCACCAGAGGGAGTAGTATACGAGCAGTACTTC	CASSPEGVVYEQYF
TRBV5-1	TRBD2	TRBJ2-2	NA	TGCGCCAGCAGCTCCTCGTCGAGCGGGGCGAACACCGGGGAGCTGTTTTTT	CASSSSSSGANTGELFF
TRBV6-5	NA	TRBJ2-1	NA	TGTGCCAGCAGTTACGGGAGTCGACGGGACAATGAGCAGTTCTTC	CASSYGSRRDNEQFF
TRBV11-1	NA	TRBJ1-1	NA	TGTGCCAGCAGCTACGCACCCGGGGGGCCGAACACTGAAGCTTTCTTT	CASSYAPGGPNTEAFF
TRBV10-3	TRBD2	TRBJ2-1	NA	TGTGCCATCAGCTCAGCGGGAGGACACAATGAGCAGTTCTTC	CAISSAGGHNEQFF
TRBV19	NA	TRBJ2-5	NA	TGTGCCAGTAGTATAGGGCAGGAAGAGACCCAGTACTTC	CASSIGQEETQYF
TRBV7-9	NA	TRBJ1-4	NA	TGTGCCAGCAGCCCAAGGGAGGAGGTTAATGAAAAACTGTTTTTT	CASSPREEVNEKLFF
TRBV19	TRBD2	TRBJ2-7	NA	TGTGCCAGTAGTACACACCCTAGCGGGGGTTACGAGCAGTACTTC	CASSTHPSGGYEQYF
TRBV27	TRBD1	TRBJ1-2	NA	TGTGCCAGCAGTTACCGGGACAGGGGGTACGGTGGCTACACCTTC	CASSYRDRGYGGYTF
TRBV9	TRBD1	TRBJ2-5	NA	TGTGCCAGCAGCCCTAGGGACAGGGGTGGTCAAGAGACCCAGTACTTC	CASSPRDRGGQETQYF
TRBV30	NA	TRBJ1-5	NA	TGTGCCTGGAGCTCGGGTAGCAATCAGCCCCAGCATTTT	CAWSSGSNQPQHF
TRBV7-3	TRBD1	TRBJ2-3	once	TGTGCCAGCAGCTTAGAACCGGGACAGGGGACTGATACGCAGTATTTT	CASSLEPGQGTDTQYF
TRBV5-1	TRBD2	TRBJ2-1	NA	TGCGCCAGCAGCTTGGGCGCGGGAGGAACCTACAATGAGCAGTTCTTC	CASSLGAGGTYNEQFF
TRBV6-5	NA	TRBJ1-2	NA	TGTGCCAGCAGCCCCTTTGGAGGCAAGGGTGGCTACACCTTC	CASSPFGGKGGYTF
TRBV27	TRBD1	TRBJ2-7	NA	TGTGCCAGCAGTTTTGGGACAGGGGTGGGCGAGCAGTACTTC	CASSFGTGVGEQYF
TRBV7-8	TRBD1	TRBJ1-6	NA	TGTGCCAGCAGCCCTGGACAGGGGAGGGCACCCCTCCACTTT	CASSPGQGRAPLHF